Listed here are 17 T cell receptor beta chains from one sample, sequenced in a study of early T cells in non-severe SARS-CoV-2 infection (dated by TCRdb to the early 2020s). The library was made by 5' RACE. Sequencing used a NextSeq 500. TCRdb applied fastp at Q25 and MiXCR to the public reads, then kept only in-frame beta chains. One record per CDR3 amino acid sequence lists the most common genes and DNA. Across this sample there are 65,000 to 95,000 distinct CDR3 sequences, with less than 15% seen only once. About 14% of the sample belongs to the ten largest clones. The sequencing used whole blood, collected at baseline. Receptors originate from an adult who was a healthcare worker with PCR-confirmed SARS-CoV-2 infection or an uninfected control (not recorded which). The donor label of this sample is uncertain.

This clonotype was seen a handful of times. The chain has TRBV7-9 and TRBJ2-7; no clear D. Trimming took off 4 bases at V and 2 bases at J, with 9 bases between the two ends. In germline, CDR1 is SEHNR, CDR2 FQNEAQ (reference sequence). The CDR3 extends over 13 amino acids. CDR3 in DNA: TGTGCCAGCAGCTCGGATGGGCCCTACGAGCAGTACTTC. Protein product: CASSSDGPYEQYF.

The J gene is TRBJ1-3, the V gene TRBV7-2, with 10 nucleotides matching TRBD1. The germline gives CDR1 SGHTA, CDR2 FQGNSA. This CDR3 contains 18 residues. V lost 5 bases and J lost 0; bases outside the gene matches: 10. The CDR3 DNA reads as TGTGCCAGCAGCCCGGGACAGGGGCTCTCTCTCTCTGGAAACACCATATATTTT. Amino acid sequence: CASSPGQGLSLSGNTIYF.

Only one count was recorded for this clonotype. V is TRBV7-2 and J is TRBJ2-5; D is perhaps TRBD1 or TRBD2 (6 bases each). Germline CDR1 SGHTA, CDR2 FQGNSA. V was pared by 5 bases and J by 5 bases, with 15 bases between. This CDR3 is built from 14 residues. This CDR3 is CASSGGTLGETQYF. In nucleotides, the CDR3 is TGTGCCAGCAGCGGCGGGACACTGGGGGAGACCCAGTACTTC. The complete variable domain, with remaining parts taken from reference TRBV7-2 and TRBJ2-5, reads GAGVSQSPSNKVTEKGKDVELRCDPISGHTALYWYRQSLGQGLEFLIYFQGNSAPDKSGLPSDRFSAERTGGSVSTLTIQRTQQEDSAVYLCASSGGTLGETQYFGPGTRLLVL.

The CDR3, as DNA: TGTGCCAGCAGCGATCATTCCGGGACTAGCGGGGCGAACACCGGGGAGCTGTTTTTT. Encoded protein: CASSDHSGTSGANTGELFF. V usage is TRBV5-6 and J usage is TRBJ2-2; the match to TRBD2 covers 13 bases. The V gene's germline CDR1 is SGHDT and CDR2 YYEEEE. CDR3 size: 19 residues. The ends lost 4 bases at V and 0 bases at J; junction bases unmatched: 9.

This clonotype came up a few times. The chain is built from TRBV2 and TRBJ2-1; D may be TRBD1 or TRBD2 (5 bases each). This CDR3 is 13 amino acids long. Trimming left V 5 bases short and J 8 bases short, with 13 bases between. In germline, CDR1 is SNHLY, CDR2 FYNNEI. The CDR3 loop reads CASSRGMGDEQFF. As DNA, the CDR3 is TGTGCCAGCAGTAGAGGGATGGGGGATGAGCAGTTCTTC.

Many counts were recorded for this clonotype. The V and J genes are TRBV19 and TRBJ1-5; D may be TRBD1 (6 bases). The CDR3 is 13 residues long. The V end was cut by 6 bases, the J end by 7 bases, with 13 bases between. Germline CDR1 reads LNHDA; CDR2 reads SQIVND (reference sequence). The CDR3 sequence is CASRPQGVQPQHF. In DNA, the CDR3 is TGTGCCAGTAGACCACAGGGTGTACAGCCCCAGCATTTT.

There are many counts of this clonotype. V is TRBV12-5 and J is TRBJ1-1, with D possibly being TRBD1 (6 bases). This CDR3 has 16 residues. Germline lookup yields CDR1 LGHNT and CDR2 FRNRAP. Trimming cost V 0 bases and J 6 bases, with 17 bases left between them. The CDR3 region has the DNA TGTGCTAGTGGTTTGGTACCCGGGCAGGGGAGCGCTGAAGCTTTCTTT. It encodes CASGLVPGQGSAEAFF.

The chain joins TRBV12-3 or TRBV12-4 to TRBJ1-4; D is uncertain. Trimming pared 6 bases from V and 7 bases from J, leaving 12 bases between. The CDR3 is 13 amino acids. The CDR3 spells CASSPGPGEKLFF. The CDR3 region has the DNA TGTGCCAGCAGCCCTGGCCCCGGTGAAAAACTGTTTTTT.

This clonotype has more than one count but fewer than ten. This chain joins TRBV6-1 and TRBJ1-2; D may be TRBD1 (5 bases). Trimming shortened V by 8 bases and J by 8 bases, and 21 bases separated the two germline ends. Germline CDR1 MNHNS, CDR2 SASEGT. The CDR3 runs 14 residues. The CDR3 nucleotides read TGTGCCAGCCTCACCCCCGGAGGGGTCCTAGGCTACACCTTC. This sequence encodes CASLTPGGVLGYTF.

This clonotype was observed a few times. The chain carries TRBV7-2 and TRBJ2-7; D may be TRBD2 (5 bases). The CDR3 has 13 amino acids. The germline gives CDR1 SGHTA, CDR2 FQGNSA. V was trimmed by 1 base and J by 6 bases, leaving 10 bases between them. CDR3 loop: CASSLEREGEQYF. DNA of the CDR3: TGTGCCAGCAGCTTAGAGAGGGAAGGCGAGCAGTACTTC.

This clonotype has ten or more counts. This chain uses TRBV27 with TRBJ1-1, with 11 nucleotides matching TRBD1. The germline gives CDR1 MNHEY, CDR2 SMNVEV (reference sequence). The V gene end was trimmed by 5 bases and the J gene end by 10 bases; junction bases not matched to a gene: 12. The CDR3 covers 15 residues. The CDR3 DNA is TGTGCCAGCAGTCCCTACCCCGAGGACAGGGGGCGAGCTTTCTTT. It yields the protein CASSPYPEDRGRAFF.

This clonotype has ten or more counts. J is TRBJ2-7 and V is TRBV20-1, with D uncertain. Per the germline V gene, CDR1 is DFQATT and CDR2 is SNEGSKA (reference sequence). The CDR3 covers 12 residues. V lost 0 bases and J lost 4, with 7 bases in between. The CDR3 DNA reads as TGCAGTGCTAGAGATCAACCTTACGAGCAGTACTTC. This sequence encodes CSARDQPYEQYF.

This clonotype was observed many times. The V and J genes are TRBV7-7 and TRBJ2-3, with unresolved D. V was pared by 4 bases and J by 6 bases, with 11 bases between. This CDR3 has 13 amino acids. The germline gives CDR1 SSHAT, CDR2 FNYEAQ (reference sequence). The CDR3 nucleotides read TGTGCCAGCAGCTCAGAGGTGGCGGATACGCAGTATTTT. Encoded protein: CASSSEVADTQYF.

This clonotype occurred many times. The chain uses TRBV6-2 or TRBV6-3 and TRBJ2-1; TRBD1 aligns across 7 bases. CDR1 is MNHEY and CDR2 is SVGEGT in the germline V gene. V gave up 5 bases and J gave up 0 bases; unmatched junction bases: 10. This CDR3 comprises 17 residues. CDR3 sequence reads: CASSPWGQFSSYNEQFF. In DNA, the CDR3 is TGTGCCAGCAGTCCGTGGGGACAGTTCAGCTCCTACAATGAGCAGTTCTTC.

This clonotype was observed a handful of times. The CDR3 bases are TGTGCCAGCAGCCAACCCCGGCTTCGAAAGCGGGAGTCTTACAATGAGCAGTTCTTC. Translating gives CASSQPRLRKRESYNEQFF. The chain uses TRBV3-1 and TRBJ2-1; 8 bases map to TRBD2. Germline V CDR1 and CDR2: LGHDT, YNNKEL (reference sequence). The CDR3 is made up of 19 amino acids. Trimming at V came to 2 bases and at J to 4 bases, leaving 16 bases not matched to a gene.

There are many counts of this clonotype. DNA for the CDR3: TGTGCCAGCAGCCCGAGGTTGGGTGGAGATACGCAGTATTTT. Protein product: CASSPRLGGDTQYF. The V gene is TRBV6-2 or TRBV6-3, the J gene TRBJ2-3; the D is unclear. Germline V gene lookup returns CDR1 MNHEY and CDR2 SVGEGT. CDR3 size: 14 residues. Between the trimmed V and J ends, which lost 6 bases and 5 bases, there was a span of 15 bases.

This clonotype has ten or more counts. The V gene is TRBV15, the J gene TRBJ2-4; weak D call: TRBD1 (5 bases). CDR1 and CDR2 (germline): LNHNV, YYDKDF (reference sequence). Trimming removed 3 bases from V and 10 bases from J, with 13 bases in between. This CDR3 is built from 13 residues. The chain's CDR3 is CATSRTVESIQYF. The CDR3 DNA reads TGTGCCACCAGCAGGACAGTAGAAAGTATTCAGTACTTC.